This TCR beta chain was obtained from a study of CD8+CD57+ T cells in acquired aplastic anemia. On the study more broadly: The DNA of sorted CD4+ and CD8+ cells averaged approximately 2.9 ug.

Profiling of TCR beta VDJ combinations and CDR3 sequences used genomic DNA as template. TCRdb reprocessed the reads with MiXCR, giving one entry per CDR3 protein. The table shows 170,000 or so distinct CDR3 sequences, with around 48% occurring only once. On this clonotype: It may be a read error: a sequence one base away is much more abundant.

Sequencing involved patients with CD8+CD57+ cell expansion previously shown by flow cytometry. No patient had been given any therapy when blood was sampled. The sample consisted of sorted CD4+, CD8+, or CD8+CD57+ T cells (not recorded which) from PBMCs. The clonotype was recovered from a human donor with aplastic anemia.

CDR3 amino acids: CSARGGLSNQPQHF. The CDR3 nucleotides read TGCAGTGCTAGAGGGGGACTCAGCAATCAGCCCCAGCATTTT. The chain combines TRBV20-1 with TRBJ1-5, with D possibly matching TRBD1 (5 bases). Germline assignment: CDR1 DFQATT and CDR2 SNEGSKA (reference sequence). The CDR3 has 14 amino acids. Trimming cost V 1 base and J 1 base, with 8 bases left between them.